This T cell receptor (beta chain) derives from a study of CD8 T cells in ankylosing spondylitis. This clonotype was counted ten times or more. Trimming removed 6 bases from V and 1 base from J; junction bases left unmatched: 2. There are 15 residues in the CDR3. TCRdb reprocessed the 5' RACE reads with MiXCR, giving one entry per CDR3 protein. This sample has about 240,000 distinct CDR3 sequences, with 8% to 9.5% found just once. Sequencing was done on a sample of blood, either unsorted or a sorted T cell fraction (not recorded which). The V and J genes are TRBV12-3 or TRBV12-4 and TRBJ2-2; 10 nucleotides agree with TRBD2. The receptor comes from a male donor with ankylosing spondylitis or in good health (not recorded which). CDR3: CASSRTSGNTGELFF. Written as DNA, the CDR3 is TGTGCCAGCAGCAGGACTAGCGGGAACACCGGGGAGCTGTTTTTT.